These T cell receptor beta chains were read from a single sample in a study of cytomegalovirus exposure and HLA in healthy donors. Using immunoSEQ multiplex PCR, the repertoire was profiled, and TCRdb retains in-frame clones only, with some absent. In the table there are about 170,000 clones, less than 80% of which are singletons. The specimen was PBMCs. These receptor sequences come from a female donor in good health and CMV-seronegative. Each CDR3 is given with its conserved first and last residue. Each record gives: clone size, D gene, CDR3 length, V gene, J gene, CDR3 protein, CDR3 DNA. The D gene is left open where the match is weak. The size entry is marked missing in some rows and otherwise reads once, few, many or a size class.

size: .; D: TRBD2; length: 11; V: TRBV10-3; J: TRBJ2-1; CDR3: CAVRGVNEQFF; DNA: TGTGCCGTTCGGGGGGTCAATGAGCAGTTCTTC
size: medium-sized; D: .; length: 13; V: TRBV7-9; J: TRBJ2-7; CDR3: CASSAQGNYEQYF; DNA: TGTGCCAGCAGCGCACAGGGAAACTACGAGCAGTACTTC
size: .; D: .; length: 16; V: TRBV27; J: TRBJ2-6; CDR3: CASSLGQLSGANVLTF; DNA: TGTGCCAGCAGTTTAGGACAGCTCTCTGGGGCCAACGTCCTGACTTTC
size: .; D: .; length: 14; V: TRBV28; J: TRBJ1-5; CDR3: CASAIEGSSQPQHF; DNA: TGTGCCAGCGCAATAGAGGGTAGTAGTCAGCCCCAGCATTTT
size: .; D: .; length: 14; V: TRBV5-1; J: TRBJ2-5; CDR3: CASSLGGGQETQYF; DNA: TGCGCCAGCAGCTTGGGGGGCGGCCAAGAGACCCAGTACTTC
size: .; D: .; length: 17; V: TRBV5-1; J: TRBJ2-6; CDR3: CASSLQGMGAGANVLTF; DNA: TGCGCCAGCAGCCTACAGGGTATGGGTGCTGGGGCCAACGTCCTGACTTTC
size: .; D: TRBD2; length: 15; V: TRBV5-1; J: TRBJ2-3; CDR3: CASSSLAGGPDTQYF; DNA: TGCGCCAGCAGCTCTCTAGCGGGGGGTCCAGATACGCAGTATTTT
size: .; D: .; length: 12; V: TRBV6-6; J: TRBJ2-7; CDR3: CATSEGIYEQYF; DNA: TGTGCCACCTCGGAGGGGATTTACGAGCAGTACTTC
size: once; D: .; length: 18; V: TRBV7-9; J: TRBJ2-6; CDR3: CASSLARGPGSGANVLTF; DNA: TGTGCCAGCAGCTTAGCGCGGGGACCGGGCTCTGGGGCCAACGTCCTGACTTTC
size: .; D: TRBD1; length: 16; V: TRBV28; J: TRBJ1-4; CDR3: CASSPGREGAGEKLFF; DNA: TGTGCCAGCAGTCCCGGTCGGGAGGGGGCAGGGGAAAAACTGTTTTTT
size: .; D: .; length: 16; V: TRBV18; J: TRBJ2-7; CDR3: CASSQTNSGVSYEQYF; DNA: TGTGCCAGCTCCCAAACCAACTCGGGGGTTTCCTACGAGCAGTACTTC
size: once; D: TRBD2; length: 18; V: TRBV4-3; J: TRBJ2-1; CDR3: CASSQDRTSGSSYNEQFF; DNA: TGCGCCAGCAGCCAAGATAGGACTAGCGGCAGCTCCTACAATGAGCAGTTCTTC
size: few; D: TRBD2; length: 16; V: TRBV5-1; J: TRBJ2-7; CDR3: CASSLVGLAGGREQYF; DNA: TGCGCCAGCAGCTTGGTTGGACTAGCGGGAGGGAGGGAGCAGTACTTC
size: .; D: TRBD2; length: 16; V: TRBV5-1; J: TRBJ2-1; CDR3: CASSSLAGGDYNEQFF; DNA: TGCGCCAGCAGTTCATTAGCGGGAGGGGATTACAATGAGCAGTTCTTC
size: .; D: TRBD2; length: 15; V: TRBV9; J: TRBJ2-1; CDR3: CASSAGLAAYNEQFF; DNA: TGTGCCAGCAGCGCGGGACTAGCGGCTTACAATGAGCAGTTCTTC
size: once; D: .; length: 14; V: TRBV10-3; J: TRBJ2-5; CDR3: CAISEGGAQETQYF; DNA: TGTGCCATCAGTGAAGGGGGGGCCCAAGAGACCCAGTACTTC
size: .; D: .; length: 15; V: TRBV21-1; J: TRBJ2-5; CDR3: CASSKHRDRRETQYF; DNA: TGTGCCAGCAGCAAACACCGGGACAGGCGAGAGACCCAGTACTTC
size: .; D: .; length: 13; V: TRBV29-1; J: TRBJ1-1; CDR3: CSVEDLRGDEAFF; DNA: TGCAGCGTTGAAGATCTACGCGGTGATGAAGCTTTCTTT
size: once; D: TRBD2; length: 17; V: TRBV6-1; J: TRBJ2-5; CDR3: CASSEGSGGASLETQYF; DNA: TGTGCCAGCAGTGAAGGAAGCGGGGGGGCGTCGTTAGAGACCCAGTACTTC
size: .; D: .; length: 16; V: TRBV30; J: TRBJ1-2; CDR3: CAWARPGELRVYGYTF; DNA: TGTGCCTGGGCACGGCCAGGGGAGTTGAGGGTCTATGGCTACACCTTC
size: .; D: .; length: 13; V: TRBV30; J: TRBJ1-2; CDR3: CAWSEQGPSGYTF; DNA: TGTGCCTGGAGTGAACAGGGACCTTCCGGCTACACCTTC
size: .; D: .; length: 14; V: TRBV11-1; J: TRBJ2-7; CDR3: CASSLAGPGYEQYF; DNA: TGTGCCAGCAGCTTAGCGGGGCCCGGATACGAGCAGTACTTC
size: .; D: TRBD1; length: 15; V: TRBV2; J: TRBJ2-1; CDR3: CASRRQGGLNNEQFF; DNA: TGTGCCAGCAGGAGACAAGGGGGCCTGAACAATGAGCAGTTCTTC
size: .; D: TRBD2; length: 16; V: TRBV28; J: TRBJ2-5; CDR3: CASNYRTAGEGRTQYF; DNA: TGTGCCAGCAATTACAGGACAGCGGGAGAGGGGAGGACCCAGTACTTC
size: .; D: .; length: 16; V: TRBV6-4; J: TRBJ2-7; CDR3: CASNPDRDCLTYEQYF; DNA: TGTGCCAGCAATCCCGACCGGGACTGCCTCACCTACGAGCAGTACTTC
size: .; D: .; length: 17; V: TRBV19; J: TRBJ1-4; CDR3: CASSIVGRASTNEKLFF; DNA: TGTGCCAGTAGTATAGTGGGGAGAGCATCAACTAATGAAAAACTGTTTTTT
size: .; D: .; length: 12; V: TRBV2; J: TRBJ1-3; CDR3: CASSWGGNTIYF; DNA: TGTGCCAGCAGTTGGGGCGGAAACACCATATATTTT
size: .; D: .; length: 13; V: TRBV30; J: TRBJ1-5; CDR3: CAWGGDTNQPQHF; DNA: TGTGCCTGGGGGGGGGACACCAATCAGCCCCAGCATTTT
size: .; D: TRBD2; length: 16; V: TRBV19; J: TRBJ2-3; CDR3: CASRPPGGRGTDTQYF; DNA: TGTGCCAGTAGACCCCCAGGCGGGAGGGGCACAGATACGCAGTATTTT
size: .; D: TRBD2; length: 13; V: TRBV6-5; J: TRBJ2-7; CDR3: CAVRASGTYEQYF; DNA: TGTGCGGTCCGGGCTAGCGGGACCTACGAGCAGTACTTC
size: .; D: .; length: 14; V: TRBV12-1; J: TRBJ1-1; CDR3: CASSPGQMNTEAFF; DNA: TGTGCCAGCAGCCCGGGACAGATGAACACTGAAGCTTTCTTT
size: .; D: TRBD2; length: 17; V: TRBV9; J: TRBJ2-2; CDR3: CASSVGRTSGGTGELFF; DNA: TGTGCCAGCAGCGTAGGCCGCACTAGCGGGGGGACCGGGGAGCTGTTTTTT
size: .; D: .; length: 11; V: TRBV28; J: TRBJ1-2; CDR3: CASNRDYGYTF; DNA: TGTGCCAGCAACAGGGACTATGGCTACACCTTC
size: .; D: TRBD1; length: 15; V: TRBV5-1; J: TRBJ2-7; CDR3: CASSLGQGEAYEQYF; DNA: TGCGCCAGCAGCTTGGGACAGGGGGAGGCCTACGAGCAGTACTTC
size: .; D: TRBD1; length: 15; V: TRBV7-9; J: TRBJ2-7; CDR3: CASSFGTGGAYEQYF; DNA: TGTGCCAGCAGCTTTGGGACAGGGGGCGCCTACGAGCAGTACTTC
size: .; D: .; length: 14; V: TRBV5-1; J: TRBJ1-1; CDR3: CASSLVVGNTEAFF; DNA: TGCGCCAGCAGCTTGGTTGTCGGGAACACTGAAGCTTTCTTT
size: .; D: .; length: 19; V: TRBV7-9; J: TRBJ1-1; CDR3: CSSSLGDGGWARLNTEAFF; DNA: TGTTCCAGCAGCTTAGGCGATGGTGGGTGGGCGCGATTGAACACTGAAGCTTTCTTT
size: .; D: .; length: 15; V: TRBV7-9; J: TRBJ1-4; CDR3: CASSLTESYNEKLFF; DNA: TGTGCCAGCAGCCTAACCGAAAGTTATAATGAAAAACTGTTTTTT
size: .; D: .; length: 17; V: TRBV4-2; J: TRBJ1-6; CDR3: CASSQDLQAGSGSPLHF; DNA: TGTGCCAGCAGCCAAGATCTACAGGCCGGATCTGGTTCACCCCTCCACTTT
size: .; D: .; length: 14; V: TRBV30; J: TRBJ1-6; CDR3: CAWRETAYNSPLHF; DNA: TGTGCCTGGAGAGAGACAGCATATAATTCACCCCTCCACTTT
size: few; D: TRBD2; length: 16; V: TRBV9; J: TRBJ2-1; CDR3: CASSLGGIAGKNEQFF; DNA: TGTGCCAGCAGCCTAGGAGGAATAGCGGGAAAGAATGAGCAGTTCTTC
size: few; D: TRBD1; length: 15; V: TRBV10-3; J: TRBJ2-2; CDR3: CAIRTGTANTGELFF; DNA: TGTGCCATCAGAACCGGGACAGCGAACACCGGGGAGCTGTTTTTT
size: few; D: .; length: 12; V: TRBV5-6; J: TRBJ2-7; CDR3: CASSLVASTQYF; DNA: TGTGCCAGCAGCTTGGTTGCTAGCACGCAGTACTTC
size: .; D: .; length: 16; V: TRBV10-1; J: TRBJ2-1; CDR3: CASSESPSPGYNEQFF; DNA: TGCGCCAGCAGTGAGTCGCCTAGCCCCGGGTACAATGAGCAGTTCTTC
size: few; D: TRBD1; length: 14; V: TRBV5-5; J: TRBJ2-1; CDR3: CASTWQGALNEQFF; DNA: TGTGCCAGCACCTGGCAGGGGGCTCTCAATGAGCAGTTCTTC
size: .; D: TRBD1; length: 15; V: TRBV4-3; J: TRBJ2-3; CDR3: CASSQGQGATDTQYF; DNA: TGCGCCAGCAGCCAAGGACAGGGGGCAACAGATACGCAGTATTTT
size: .; D: .; length: 18; V: TRBV7-9; J: TRBJ2-2; CDR3: CASSRNRGIAANTGELFF; DNA: TGTGCCAGCAGCCGGAACCGGGGGATAGCGGCCAACACCGGGGAGCTGTTTTTT
size: .; D: .; length: 13; V: TRBV2; J: TRBJ2-2; CDR3: CASSGQSTGELFF; DNA: TGTGCCAGCAGTGGACAGTCGACGGGGGAGCTGTTTTTT
size: few; D: .; length: 15; V: TRBV7-9; J: TRBJ2-3; CDR3: CASSLRQVSTDTQYF; DNA: TGTGCCAGCAGCCTACGACAGGTTAGCACAGATACGCAGTATTTT
size: .; D: .; length: 13; V: TRBV11-3; J: TRBJ2-1; CDR3: CASSRTVDNEQFF; DNA: TGTGCCAGCAGTAGAACAGTAGACAATGAGCAGTTCTTC
size: once; D: TRBD1; length: 13; V: TRBV5-6; J: TRBJ2-7; CDR3: CASSLTGTGSPHF; DNA: TGTGCCAGCAGCCTAACCGGGACAGGGAGCCCCCACTTC
size: few; D: TRBD1; length: 14; V: TRBV6-4; J: TRBJ1-1; CDR3: CASSQDRGYTEAFF; DNA: TGTGCCAGCAGCCAGGACAGGGGGTACACTGAAGCTTTCTTT
size: .; D: .; length: 16; V: TRBV28; J: TRBJ1-5; CDR3: CASTQKRGSINQPQHF; DNA: TGTGCCAGCACCCAGAAAAGAGGCAGTATCAATCAGCCCCAGCATTTT
size: .; D: .; length: 11; V: TRBV18; J: TRBJ2-5; CDR3: CASPTSETQYF; DNA: TGTGCCAGCCCTACCTCGGAGACCCAGTACTTC
size: .; D: TRBD1; length: 14; V: TRBV9; J: TRBJ2-7; CDR3: CASSQGQASREQYF; DNA: TGTGCCAGCAGCCAAGGACAGGCTTCTCGCGAGCAGTACTTC
size: few; D: .; length: 17; V: TRBV4-2; J: TRBJ2-1; CDR3: CASSQEGRRGGYNEQFF; DNA: TGTGCCAGCAGCCAAGAAGGACGGAGGGGGGGCTACAATGAGCAGTTCTTC
size: .; D: .; length: 17; V: TRBV4-2; J: TRBJ1-3; CDR3: CASSQDRLTRSGNTIYF; DNA: TGTGCCAGCAGCCAAGATCGACTGACCCGCTCTGGAAACACCATATATTTT